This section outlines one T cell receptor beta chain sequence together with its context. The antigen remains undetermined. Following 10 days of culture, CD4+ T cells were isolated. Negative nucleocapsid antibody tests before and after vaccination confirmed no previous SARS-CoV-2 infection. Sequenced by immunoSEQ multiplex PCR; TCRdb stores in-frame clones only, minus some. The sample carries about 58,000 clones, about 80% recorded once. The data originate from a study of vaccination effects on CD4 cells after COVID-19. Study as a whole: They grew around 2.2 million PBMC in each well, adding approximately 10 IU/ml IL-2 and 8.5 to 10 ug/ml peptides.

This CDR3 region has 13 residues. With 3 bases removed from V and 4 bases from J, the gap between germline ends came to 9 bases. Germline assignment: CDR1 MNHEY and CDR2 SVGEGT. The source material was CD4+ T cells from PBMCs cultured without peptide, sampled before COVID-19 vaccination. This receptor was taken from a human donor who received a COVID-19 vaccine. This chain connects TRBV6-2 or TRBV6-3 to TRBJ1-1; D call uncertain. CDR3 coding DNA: TGTGCCAGCAGTTATAGGGCAGTCACTGAAGCTTTCTTT. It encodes CASSYRAVTEAFF.